One T cell receptor beta chain is described in this entry. Libraries were prepared by immunoSEQ multiplex PCR; TCRdb keeps only in-frame clonotypes and omits some of them. The profile shows over 45,000 clones, approximately 80% of them singletons. This entry is derived from a study of blood T cell repertoires in COVID-19. Germline V gene lookup returns CDR1 LGHNA and CDR2 YNFKEQ. The CDR3 consists of 13 residues. V was shortened by 3 bases and J by 3 bases, with 9 bases between the two germline ends. The receptor was derived from a woman older than 75 with active or convalescent COVID-19. V is TRBV4-2 and J is TRBJ2-7; D may be TRBD2 (5 bases). Sequencing was performed on peripheral blood. The CDR3 DNA reads TGTGCCAGCAGCCAGGCCGGGATCTACGAGCAGTACTTC. Protein product: CASSQAGIYEQYF.